This T cell receptor beta chain is drawn from a study of STAT3 mutations in large granular lymphocyte leukemia. Overall study context: Among longitudinally sequenced T-LGLL patients, roughly half had canonical activating STAT3 mutations detected.

To note about this clone: Its antigen remains unknown.

General study results and limits: After therapy, about 35% of the 18 patients switched clonotypes, all new clones STAT3 wild type. At least one immunodominant TCR beta clonotype appeared in every T-cell large granular lymphocyte leukemia patient. Sampling intervals varied between patients and samples.

From germline, CDR1 is MGHRA and CDR2 YSYEKL. The germline V and J ends were trimmed by 0 bases and 4 bases, with 12 bases remaining between them. The CDR3 covers 15 residues. Average productive template count per sample was about 42,000. TCRdb's copy holds only in-frame clones and misses some; the assay was immunoSEQ multiplex PCR. The repertoire holds roughly 13,000 clones, roughly 88% seen once, with roughly 12% in the top ten. The chain recombines TRBV4-1 with TRBJ1-1; D is undetermined. The sequenced sample consisted of PBMCs. This clonotype originated in a human donor with T large granular lymphocyte leukemia. Some clones in this sample may be carry-over from other donors' samples. The CDR3 DNA is TGCGCCAGCAGCCAAGACGAAGGGCGGTTCACTGAAGCTTTCTTT. This codes for CASSQDEGRFTEAFF.